This passage covers 20 T cell receptor beta chains from one sample sequenced in a study of shared clonotypes between healthy human individuals. This table comes from immunoSEQ multiplex PCR, and its TCRdb copy is limited to in-frame clones, with some not included. The sample records about 670,000 clones, about two thirds being singletons. Sequencing used memory CD4+ T cells sorted from blood. Subset noted: CD45RA-negative fraction. These receptors came from a woman aged 30 to 39 in good health.

This rearrangement joins TRBV2 to TRBJ2-1; weak D call: TRBD2 (5 bases). The germline gives CDR1 SNHLY, CDR2 FYNNEI. The CDR3 extends over 14 amino acids. Trimming took off 7 bases at V and 4 bases at J, with 14 bases between the two ends. In DNA form, the CDR3 reads TGTGCCAGCACCAAAGGGAGTACGTACAATGAGCAGTTCTTC. Amino acid sequence: CASTKGSTYNEQFF.

The genes are TRBV5-1 and TRBJ2-1, with 8 nucleotides matching TRBD2. The CDR3 has 13 residues. J gave up 10 bases and V 3 bases, and 6 bases lay outside the gene matches. Germline CDR1 and CDR2: SGHRS and YFSETQ. The CDR3 region is CASSWRAGVEQFF. CDR3 bases: TGCGCCAGCAGCTGGAGAGCGGGAGTCGAGCAGTTCTTC. The variable domain in full, with the rest retrieved from reference TRBV5-1 and TRBJ2-1, is KAGVTQTPRYLIKTRGQQVTLSCSPISGHRSVSWYQQTPGQGLQFLFEYFSETQRNKGNFPGRFSGRQFSNSRSEMNVSTLELGDSALYLCASSWRAGVEQFFGPGTRLTVL.

This clone has only a few counts. CDR3 DNA sequence: TGCGCCAGCACAATAGGCCTAGCGGTGAACACCGGGGAGCTGTTTTTT. Translating it yields CASTIGLAVNTGELFF. The rearrangement links TRBV5-1 to TRBJ2-2; 7 bases agree with TRBD2. From germline, CDR1 is SGHRS and CDR2 YFSETQ. With 6 bases clipped from V and 1 base from J, the junction kept 9 bases outside the gene matches. The CDR3 length is 16 residues.

On this clone: The same CDR3 is also encoded by other DNA sequences in this sample. This chain uses TRBV7-2 with TRBJ2-3; no clear D. This CDR3 region has 14 residues. V gave up 6 bases and J gave up 0 bases, with 10 bases separating them. CDR1 SGHTA and CDR2 FQGNSA come from the germline V gene. CDR3: CASSPGPSTDTQYF. In DNA form, the CDR3 reads TGTGCCAGCAGTCCCGGGCCTAGCACAGATACGCAGTATTTT.

This rearrangement joins TRBV5-5 to TRBJ1-1, with 8 bases aligning to TRBD1. The CDR3 loop spans 15 amino acids. The V and J ends lost 4 bases and 4 bases, in that order; junction bases with no gene match: 9. Looked up from germline, CDR1 is SGHKS and CDR2 is YYEKEE (reference sequence). CDR3 in DNA: TGTGCCAGCAGCGTACAGGGGGTATCTTCCACTGAAGCTTTCTTT. This translates into CASSVQGVSSTEAFF.

V is TRBV5-1 and J is TRBJ2-7; D possibly corresponds to TRBD1 (5 bases). Germline CDR1 is SGHRS and CDR2 is YFSETQ. The ends were cut back, 1 base at V and 2 bases at J, with 10 bases in the middle. The CDR3 runs to 14 residues. The CDR3 loop is CASSLIAGTYEQYF. CDR3 sequence (DNA): TGCGCCAGCAGCTTGATCGCAGGGACCTACGAGCAGTACTTC. Full variable domain (remainder filled in from reference TRBV5-1 and TRBJ2-7): KAGVTQTPRYLIKTRGQQVTLSCSPISGHRSVSWYQQTPGQGLQFLFEYFSETQRNKGNFPGRFSGRQFSNSRSEMNVSTLELGDSALYLCASSLIAGTYEQYFGPGTRLTVT.

The J gene is TRBJ1-5, the V gene TRBV6-1; no definite D call. Trimming shortened V by 3 bases and J by 1 base, and 10 bases separated the two germline ends. The CDR3 has 15 residues. Germline lookup yields CDR1 MNHNS and CDR2 SASEGT. This CDR3 reads CASSDRRRSNQPQHF. CDR3 in DNA: TGTGCCAGCAGTGATCGGAGGCGAAGCAATCAGCCCCAGCATTTT.

The V and J genes are TRBV4-1 and TRBJ1-2; no clear D gene. The CDR3 is 17 amino acids. Germline V CDR1 and CDR2: MGHRA, YSYEKL. V lost 1 base and J lost 8, with 23 bases in between. The CDR3 loop reads CASSQALTYYGREGYTF. The CDR3 DNA is TGCGCCAGCAGCCAAGCGCTGACCTACTACGGACGCGAAGGCTACACCTTC.

This clone was seen more than once but under ten times. This rearrangement joins TRBV18 to TRBJ2-7; 11 positions match TRBD1. Germline V gives CDR1 KGHSH, CDR2 LQKENI. CDR3 length: 13 amino acids. The J segment lost 3 bases and the V segment lost 8 bases, leaving 3 bases of the junction unmatched. The CDR3 spells CASGQGAFYEQYF. The CDR3 nucleotides read TGTGCCAGCGGACAGGGGGCATTCTACGAGCAGTACTTC.

J is TRBJ2-7 and V is TRBV7-9; D is unclear. The CDR3 totals 17 residues. Germline assignment: CDR1 SEHNR and CDR2 FQNEAQ (reference sequence). Trimming shortened V by 1 base and J by 2 bases, and 18 bases separated the two germline ends. The CDR3 loop is CASSLVLWAESPYEQYF. CDR3 in DNA: TGTGCCAGCAGCTTAGTCCTATGGGCTGAGTCCCCCTACGAGCAGTACTTC. Filled out from reference TRBV7-9 and TRBJ2-7, the complete variable domain reads DTGVSQNPRHKITKRGQNVTFRCDPISEHNRLYWYRQTLGQGPEFLTYFQNEAQLEKSRLLSDRFSAERPKGSFSTLEIQRTEQGDSAMYLCASSLVLWAESPYEQYFGPGTRLTVT.

V gene TRBV7-9 combines with J gene TRBJ1-1; D is unclear. Trimming left V 1 base short and J 2 bases short, with 5 bases between. The CDR3 spans 13 residues. The germline gives CDR1 SEHNR, CDR2 FQNEAQ (reference sequence). The CDR3 sequence: CASSLGHNTEAFF. The CDR3, as DNA: TGTGCCAGCAGCTTAGGACACAACACTGAAGCTTTCTTT. The whole variable domain, filled in from reference TRBV7-9 and TRBJ1-1, reads DTGVSQNPRHKITKRGQNVTFRCDPISEHNRLYWYRQTLGQGPEFLTYFQNEAQLEKSRLLSDRFSAERPKGSFSTLEIQRTEQGDSAMYLCASSLGHNTEAFFGQGTRLTVV.

A word on this clone: Other DNA sequences in the sample encode the same CDR3. The chain is built from TRBV4-2 and TRBJ2-1, with 7 bases identical to TRBD2. V lost 1 base to trimming and J lost 5 bases; unmatched junction nucleotides: 5. Germline V gene lookup returns CDR1 LGHNA and CDR2 YNFKEQ. The CDR3 runs to 15 residues. The CDR3 loop reads CASSQGLAENNEQFF. DNA of the CDR3: TGTGCCAGCAGCCAAGGGCTAGCGGAAAACAATGAGCAGTTCTTC.

The chain joins TRBV21-1 to TRBJ1-1; TRBD1, the table's D call, lacks a check against the DNA. TRBV21-1 is classified as a pseudogene. The CDR3 covers 11 residues. CDR3 coding DNA: TGTGCCAGCAGAGATTTTTCAGGAGCTTTCTTT. Translated, it gives CASRDFSGAFF.

The chain joins TRBV5-8 to TRBJ1-2, with D possibly TRBD1 on 5 matching bases. Germline V CDR1 and CDR2: SGHTS, YDEGEE. The V end lost 3 bases, the J end lost 1 base, and 19 bases lay between the germline ends. The CDR3 contains 17 residues. CDR3: CASSSPSSTDFNYGYTF. The CDR3 DNA is TGTGCCAGCAGCTCCCCCTCCTCGACAGACTTTAACTATGGCTACACCTTC.

The table lists this clone with a few counts. The V call is TRBV11-2, the J call TRBJ2-7, with unresolved D. The ends were cut back, 1 base at V and 7 bases at J, with 11 bases in the middle. The CDR3 length is 13 residues. The V gene's germline CDR1 is SGHAT and CDR2 FQNNGV. The CDR3 DNA sequence: TGTGCCAGCAGCTTAGGAACGTATGAAGAGCAGTACTTC. Translated, it gives CASSLGTYEEQYF.

The chain employs TRBV30 and TRBJ1-1; D call uncertain. Trimming took 3 bases from V and 4 from J, leaving 12 bases between them. The CDR3 totals 13 residues. Germline V gene sequence: CDR1 GTSNPN, CDR2 SVGIG (reference sequence). In DNA, the CDR3 is TGTGCCTGGAGATCAGTGATACTCACTGAAGCTTTCTTT. Translation: CAWRSVILTEAFF. Together with reference TRBV30 and TRBJ1-1, the CDR3 gives the full variable domain: SQTIHQWPATLVQPVGSPLSLECTVEGTSNPNLYWYRQAAGRGLQLLFYSVGIGQISSEVPQNLSASRPQDRQFILSSKKLLLSDSGFYLCAWRSVILTEAFFGQGTRLTVV.

This clone has just a few counts. The chain joins TRBV2 to TRBJ2-7, with TRBD1 identical over 8 bases. This CDR3 region has 11 residues. Germline V lookup: CDR1 SNHLY, CDR2 FYNNEI. V gave up 9 bases and J gave up 7 bases; unmatched junction bases: 5. CDR3 residues: CASRQGREQYF. CDR3 DNA sequence: TGTGCCAGTCGACAGGGGCGGGAGCAGTACTTC.

Here the CDR3 DNA reads TGTGCCAGCAGCCCAGGGACGGGGGCCTACAATGAGCAGTTCTTC. Amino acid sequence: CASSPGTGAYNEQFF. The rearrangement uses TRBV7-6 and TRBJ2-1, with D perhaps TRBD2 (6 bases). Germline CDR1 reads SGHVS; CDR2 reads FNYEAQ. The CDR3 is 15 residues long. The ends were cut back, 5 bases at V and 2 bases at J, with 13 bases in the middle.

The chain has TRBV7-8 and TRBJ1-3; no definite D call. The germline CDR1 and CDR2 sequences are SGHVS and FQNEAQ. The CDR3 runs to 16 residues. Trimming removed 1 base at V and 4 bases at J, with 14 bases between. The CDR3 loop reads CASSLGPGSWGNTIYF. The CDR3 DNA is TGTGCCAGCAGCTTAGGTCCGGGGTCGTGGGGAAACACCATATATTTT.

V gene TRBV28 combines with J gene TRBJ2-7; D might be TRBD2 (6 bases). CDR3 length equals 12 residues. CDR1 MDHEN and CDR2 SYDVKM come from the germline V gene. The V end was cut by 5 bases, the J end by 3 bases, with 8 bases between. CDR3 protein: CASSRLVYEQYF. CDR3 DNA: TGTGCCAGCAGTCGACTAGTCTACGAGCAGTACTTC.